This T cell receptor beta chain was sequenced during a study of T cell changes during pregnancy in multiple sclerosis. The CDR3 has 14 residues. Germline V gene data show CDR1 as MNHNY and CDR2 as SVGAGI (reference sequence). Trimming removed 0 bases from V and 4 bases from J, with 10 bases in between. Repertoires were generated with immunoSEQ multiplex PCR, while TCRdb's copy carries only in-frame clones and drops some. The table has around 92,000 clones, roughly 91% seen once. The starting material was peripheral blood, obtained in the first trimester of pregnancy. The rearrangement uses TRBV6-6 and TRBJ2-7; possible D gene TRBD2, 5 bases. The receptor's source is a female donor with multiple sclerosis, enrolled in a pregnancy study. CDR3 loop: CASSYSRVGYEQYF. DNA for the CDR3: TGTGCCAGCAGTTACTCGAGGGTAGGTTACGAGCAGTACTTC.